These 13 T cell receptor beta chains share one sample of origin, sequenced in a study of regulatory T cells in long-lasting Graves disease. Library construction for TCR beta used iRepertoire HTBI primers and Arm-PCR of CDR3 regions. TCRdb processed the multiplex PCR reads anew with MiXCR; each CDR3 protein has one entry. The table has hundreds of thousands of distinct CDR3 sequences, approximately 13% seen once; the top ten hold roughly a tenth. As for time point: newly diagnosed GD, antithyroid drugs for less than 3 months. Generation of the TCR library employed RNA extracted from PBMCs. This sample also appeared in a second study, on T cells in Graves' hyperthyroidism and ophthalmopathy.

The source material was peripheral blood mononuclear cells (PBMCs), sampled at new diagnosis, from a patient treated with antithyroid drugs. All receptors derive from a man aged 30-40 years with Graves disease.

This clonotype was counted many times. The CDR3 nucleotides read TGTGCCAGCAGCCAAGGAGCGGGAGGCGAGAATGAGCAGTTCTTC. This sequence encodes CASSQGAGGENEQFF. The rearrangement uses TRBV11-1 and TRBJ2-1; 9 bases align to TRBD2. The CDR3 is 15 amino acids. Germline V gene sequence: CDR1 SGHAT, CDR2 FQDESV (reference sequence). Trimming removed 5 bases from V and 7 bases from J; junction bases left unmatched: 9.

This clonotype came up many times. V is TRBV2 and J is TRBJ1-1; D ambiguous. The CDR3 consists of 12 residues. V was trimmed by 10 bases and J by 0 bases, leaving 9 bases between them. CDR1 is SNHLY and CDR2 is FYNNEI in the germline V gene. CDR3 residues: CATQRVNTEAFF. In nucleotides, the CDR3 is TGTGCCACCCAGAGGGTGAACACTGAAGCTTTCTTT. The full variable domain, completed using reference TRBV2 and TRBJ1-1, is EPEVTQTPSHQVTQMGQEVILRCVPISNHLYFYWYRQILGQKVEFLVSFYNNEISEKSEIFDDQFSVERPDGSNFTLKIRSTKLEDSAMYFCATQRVNTEAFFGQGTRLTVV.

This clonotype was found many times. The chain combines TRBV12-3 or TRBV12-4 with TRBJ2-4; the match to TRBD2 covers 11 bases. Germline trimming cut 2 bases from V and 5 bases from J; bases unmatched to any gene: 2. The CDR3 spans 15 residues. The CDR3 sequence is CASSLMGLAENIQYF. The CDR3 nucleotides read TGTGCCAGCAGTTTAATGGGACTAGCGGAAAACATTCAGTACTTC.

This clonotype has a count of ten or more. The V gene is TRBV12-3 or TRBV12-4, the J gene TRBJ2-4; TRBD1 agrees at 7 bases. The CDR3 consists of 14 residues. Germline trimming cut 5 bases from V and 10 bases from J; bases unmatched to any gene: 11. The CDR3 loop is CASSTSGQNLIQYF. CDR3 in DNA: TGTGCCAGCAGTACCTCGGGACAGAACCTGATTCAGTACTTC.

This clonotype was picked up one time. This is likely an artifact of a read error, given a far larger clone one base away. V gene TRBV11-2 combines with J gene TRBJ2-1; D is unresolved. From germline, CDR1 is SGHAT and CDR2 FQNNGV. The CDR3 spans 13 residues. CDR3: CTSSLGPPNEQFF. Written as DNA, the CDR3 is TGTACCAGCAGCTTAGGACCTCCCAATGAGCAGTTCTTC.

A few counts support this clonotype. V usage is TRBV7-9 and J usage is TRBJ2-5; unclear D gene. The CDR3 contains 15 residues. Per the germline V gene, CDR1 is SEHNR and CDR2 is FQNEAQ (reference sequence). Between the trimmed V and J ends, which lost 1 base and 7 bases, there was a span of 16 bases. DNA for the CDR3: TGTGCCAGCAGCTTAGGGGCAGCAACAAGTGGGACCCAGTACTTC. Translating gives CASSLGAATSGTQYF.

This clonotype was counted many times. This chain joins TRBV6-2 or TRBV6-3 and TRBJ2-1; 7 bases align to TRBD2. Trimming at V came to 4 bases and at J to 8 bases, leaving 11 bases not matched to a gene. Per the germline V gene, CDR1 is MNHEY and CDR2 is SVGEGT. This CDR3 contains 15 residues. CDR3 residues: CASSFGTTPTHEQFF. The CDR3 DNA reads TGTGCCAGCAGTTTTGGGACTACCCCTACTCATGAGCAGTTCTTC.

The chain combines TRBV4-1 with TRBJ1-5; a possible D gene is TRBD1 (6 bases). The CDR3 runs 16 residues. Germline V CDR1 and CDR2: MGHRA, YSYEKL. V lost 4 bases to trimming and J lost 6 bases, with 19 bases between them. The CDR3 here is CASSRDSTGYGQPQHF. The CDR3 coding sequence is TGCGCCAGCAGCCGAGACTCAACAGGGTATGGTCAGCCCCAGCATTTT.

This clonotype was seen many times. The chain links TRBV10-3 to TRBJ2-7; 7 bases align to TRBD2. V gave up 2 bases and J gave up 1 base; unmatched junction bases: 5. CDR3 length equals 15 residues. From germline, CDR1 is ENHRY and CDR2 SYGVKD. This CDR3 is CAISEGEGGSYEQYF. The CDR3 bases are TGTGCCATCAGTGAGGGGGAGGGAGGGTCCTACGAGCAGTACTTC.

In this sample, this clonotype turned up a few times. This sequence joins TRBV5-4 and TRBJ2-3; 12 nucleotides align to TRBD2. This CDR3 contains 15 residues. Trimming took 0 bases from V and 6 from J; bases not matched to a gene: 2. Looked up from germline, CDR1 is SGHNT and CDR2 is YYREEE (reference sequence). The CDR3 sequence is CASSLAGTSGDTQYF. CDR3 nucleotide sequence: TGTGCCAGCAGCTTGGCCGGGACTAGCGGGGATACGCAGTATTTT. Based on the CDR3 plus reference TRBV5-4 and TRBJ2-3, the full variable domain is ETGVTQSPTHLIKTRGQQVTLRCSSQSGHNTVSWYQQALGQGPQFIFQYYREEENGRGNFPPRFSGLQFPNYSSELNVNALELDDSALYLCASSLAGTSGDTQYFGPGTRLTVL.

The chain couples TRBV3-1 to TRBJ2-7; 8 nucleotides align to TRBD1. The CDR3 contains 16 residues. Looked up from germline, CDR1 is LGHDT and CDR2 is YNNKEL (reference sequence). The V gene end was trimmed by 0 bases and the J gene end by 5 bases; junction bases not matched to a gene: 9. CDR3 coding DNA: TGTGCCAGCAGCCAAGACCCGAGACAGGGGCCCGACGAGCAGTACTTC. The encoded protein is CASSQDPRQGPDEQYF.

This clonotype was observed a handful of times. V and J are TRBV6-2 or TRBV6-3 and TRBJ2-1; possibly TRBD2 for D (5 bases). Trimming removed 2 bases at V and 5 bases at J, with 7 bases between. The germline V gene has CDR1 MNHEY and CDR2 SVGEGT. CDR3 length: 13 amino acids. This chain's CDR3 is CASSYGSNNEQFF. Written as DNA, the CDR3 is TGTGCCAGCAGTTACGGGAGTAACAATGAGCAGTTCTTC.

This clonotype was seen repeatedly, ten times or more. The chain links TRBV20-1 to TRBJ2-5; 9 bases match TRBD1. CDR3 length: 16 residues. CDR1 is DFQATT, CDR2 SNEGSKA, per germline (reference sequence). Trimming removed 2 bases from V and 5 bases from J; junction bases left unmatched: 12. The CDR3 is CSARPPRTGVRETQYF. CDR3 nucleotide sequence: TGCAGTGCTAGACCTCCCAGGACAGGGGTGAGGGAGACCCAGTACTTC.